The next 14 T cell receptor beta chains were all read from a single sample in a study of shared clonotypes between healthy human individuals. Using immunoSEQ multiplex PCR, the repertoire was profiled, and TCRdb retains in-frame clones only, with some absent. The table shows approximately 640,000 clones, with 90% occurring only once. Sequenced: memory CD8+ T cells from PBMCs. The subset here: CD45RO+ cells pooled with CCR7-negative TemRA cells. The receptors were sampled from a man younger than 35 in good health. Some clones in this sample may be carry-over from other donors' samples.

The J gene is TRBJ2-7, the V gene TRBV9, with TRBD1 matching 9 bases. In germline, CDR1 is SGDLS, CDR2 YYNGEE. Trimming cost V 3 bases and J 3 bases; bases outside gene matches: 4. The CDR3 contains 14 residues. The CDR3 DNA follows: TGTGCCAGCAGCGCCGGACAGGGGATCTACGAGCAGTACTTC. Protein product: CASSAGQGIYEQYF.

The J gene is TRBJ2-1, the V gene TRBV27; 12 bases are shared with TRBD2. This CDR3 contains 17 residues. Germline loops: CDR1 MNHEY, CDR2 SMNVEV (reference sequence). The junction had 15 bases not matched to a gene; V was cut back by 5 bases and J by 10 bases. CDR3 bases: TGTGCCAGCAGTACTCACACCGGGACTAGCGGGCTTCGGGAGCAGTTCTTC. It codes for CASSTHTGTSGLREQFF.

This clone was picked up one time. The J gene is TRBJ1-4, the V gene TRBV21-1; TRBD1 is the table's D call and was not checked against the DNA. TRBV21-1 is a listed pseudogene. The length of the CDR3 is 14 residues. CDR3 region: CASSTPGQNEKLFF. As DNA, the CDR3 is TGTGCCAGCAGCACGCCGGGACAGAATGAAAAACTGTTTTTT.

J is TRBJ2-1 and V is TRBV4-1; D unclear. The CDR3 loop spans 15 amino acids. V was pared by 0 bases and J by 10 bases, with 16 bases between. Germline lookup yields CDR1 MGHRA and CDR2 YSYEKL. CDR3 loop: CASSQENGRGSEQFF. CDR3 DNA sequence: TGCGCCAGCAGCCAAGAGAATGGTCGCGGCAGCGAGCAGTTCTTC.

This chain joins TRBV28 and TRBJ1-2; D gene ambiguous. Trimming shortened V by 5 bases and J by 1 base, and 14 bases separated the two germline ends. The CDR3 spans 15 residues. Germline V lookup: CDR1 MDHEN, CDR2 SYDVKM. The CDR3 sequence is CASSITFSVNYGYTF. CDR3 in DNA: TGTGCCAGCAGTATTACTTTCTCAGTTAACTATGGCTACACCTTC.

The chain combines TRBV27 with TRBJ2-7; D is uncertain. V lost 5 bases and J 3 bases, leaving 20 bases between the germline ends. The CDR3 contains 16 residues. In germline, CDR1 is MNHEY, CDR2 SMNVEV (reference sequence). CDR3 sequence reads: CASSPAHVDRRYEQYF. The CDR3, as DNA: TGTGCCAGCAGTCCAGCCCATGTAGACCGACGCTACGAGCAGTACTTC.

J is TRBJ1-1 and V is TRBV4-1, with D possibly being TRBD1 (6 bases). CDR3 length: 14 amino acids. V was clipped by 2 bases and J by 1 base, with 8 bases between them. Germline assignment: CDR1 MGHRA and CDR2 YSYEKL. The CDR3 region has the DNA TGCGCCAGCAGCCAAACACAGGGGAACACTGAAGCTTTCTTT. Translated, it gives CASSQTQGNTEAFF.

This clone was seen once. The V and J genes are TRBV6-1 and TRBJ1-1, with unresolved D. The germline V and J ends were trimmed by 7 bases and 3 bases, with 18 bases remaining between them. The length of the CDR3 is 15 residues. Germline CDR1 reads MNHNS; CDR2 reads SASEGT. DNA for the CDR3: TGTGCCAGCATACGTTTCGGGGTCGCAGACACTGAAGCTTTCTTT. Amino acids: CASIRFGVADTEAFF.

In this sample, this clone turned up once. The rearrangement uses TRBV27 and TRBJ1-5; D unresolved. Trimming stripped 5 bases from V and 7 bases from J, with 15 bases between. This CDR3 is 14 amino acids long. The germline gives CDR1 MNHEY, CDR2 SMNVEV (reference sequence). Here the CDR3 reads CASSITASSQPQHF. The CDR3 bases are TGTGCCAGCAGTATTACGGCGTCTTCCCAGCCCCAGCATTTT.

The rearrangement uses TRBV9 and TRBJ2-1; D remains ambiguous. This CDR3 is built from 11 residues. Per the germline V gene, CDR1 is SGDLS and CDR2 is YYNGEE. Trimming left V 0 bases short and J 7 bases short, with 2 bases between. CDR3 loop: CASSVENEQFF. The CDR3 bases are TGTGCCAGCAGCGTAGAGAATGAGCAGTTCTTC.

The chain recombines TRBV19 with TRBJ2-3; D is uncertain. This CDR3 has 13 amino acids. Germline V gives CDR1 LNHDA, CDR2 SQIVND (reference sequence). V lost 2 bases, J lost 5 bases, and 8 bases lay in between. The CDR3 loop is CASSITAKDTQYF. The CDR3 DNA sequence: TGTGCCAGTAGTATAACTGCCAAAGATACGCAGTATTTT.

The rearrangement links TRBV5-1 to TRBJ2-1, with TRBD2 matching 8 bases. Germline V lookup: CDR1 SGHRS, CDR2 YFSETQ. The CDR3 has 14 amino acids. Unmatched junction bases numbered 9, after V lost 3 bases and J lost 10 bases. The CDR3 reads CASSWIAGIPEQFF. The CDR3 bases are TGCGCCAGCAGCTGGATAGCGGGAATACCCGAGCAGTTCTTC.

The gene calls are TRBV7-9 and TRBJ2-1, with TRBD2 matching 14 bases. The CDR3 covers 17 residues. With V trimmed by 5 bases and J by 7 bases, 10 bases remained unmatched. The germline gives CDR1 SEHNR, CDR2 FQNEAQ (reference sequence). The CDR3 loop is CASSDTGLAGGRNEQFF. CDR3 nucleotide sequence: TGTGCCAGCAGCGATACTGGACTAGCGGGAGGCCGAAATGAGCAGTTCTTC.

This rearrangement joins TRBV27 to TRBJ2-7; 8 positions agree with TRBD1. V lost 5 bases and J lost 0; bases outside the gene matches: 6. Germline CDR1 is MNHEY and CDR2 is SMNVEV (reference sequence). The CDR3 length is 15 residues. The CDR3 DNA sequence: TGTGCCAGCAGTACCTGGGACAGGACCTCCTACGAGCAGTACTTC. Its protein product is CASSTWDRTSYEQYF.